The 20 T cell receptor beta chains below all came from one sample that was sequenced in a study of blood T cells in healthy people across ages. Primed by a sample-barcoded 5' primer and a J-beta primer mix, a second PCR proceeded for 7 to 11 cycles. TCRdb passed the 5' RACE reads through MiXCR, listing each CDR3 protein once. This table holds approximately 810,000 distinct CDR3 sequences, around 28% found once. Material for sequencing was blood. Source of these receptors: an elderly woman in good health.

The count of this clonotype is one. The V and J genes are TRBV20-1 and TRBJ2-1; TRBD2 matches at 7 bases. This CDR3 comprises 15 residues. Trimming cost V 5 bases and J 5 bases; bases outside gene matches: 12. The V gene's germline CDR1 is DFQATT and CDR2 SNEGSKA (reference sequence). The CDR3 sequence is CSAPGEAGVNNEQFF. Written as DNA, the CDR3 is TGCAGTGCTCCCGGGGAGGCGGGGGTGAACAATGAGCAGTTCTTC.

At least ten counts were recorded for this clonotype. The chain couples TRBV29-1 to TRBJ1-2, with D hard to call. The CDR3 is made up of 11 amino acids. CDR1 is SQVTM, CDR2 ANQGSEA, per germline. V lost 8 bases and J 2 bases, leaving 9 bases between the germline ends. The CDR3 DNA reads TGCAGCTCTGAGGTGAACTATGGCTACACCTTC. Its translation: CSSEVNYGYTF.

The CDR3, as DNA: TGTGCCAGCAGTTTGATACCGGGACAGGGTAGTAATGAGCAGTTCTTC. This codes for CASSLIPGQGSNEQFF. This rearrangement joins TRBV28 to TRBJ2-1; 9 bases are shared with TRBD1. Trimming took 3 bases from V and 7 from J; bases not matched to a gene: 10. The V gene's germline CDR1 is MDHEN and CDR2 SYDVKM. The CDR3 extends over 16 amino acids.

This clonotype showed up many times. This rearrangement joins TRBV7-7 to TRBJ2-5, with 12 bases that match TRBD1. The junction had 7 bases not matched to a gene; V was cut back by 4 bases and J by 4 bases. The CDR3 is 16 residues long. Germline CDR1 is SSHAT and CDR2 is FNYEAQ (reference sequence). CDR3 loop: CASSYGTGGAGETQYF. CDR3 sequence (DNA): TGTGCCAGCAGCTACGGGACAGGGGGCGCGGGAGAGACCCAGTACTTC.

This clonotype appeared many times. The chain carries TRBV5-4 and TRBJ1-2; TRBD1 agrees at 8 bases. This CDR3 has 13 residues. Germline trimming cut 3 bases from V and 8 bases from J; bases unmatched to any gene: 6. Germline-derived CDR1 and CDR2 are SGHNT and YYREEE (reference sequence). The CDR3 region has the DNA TGTGCCAGCAGCTCCTCAGGGGGCGACGGCTACACCTTC. Protein product: CASSSSGGDGYTF.

This clonotype was seen many times. This sequence joins TRBV4-1 and TRBJ2-5; 7 bases fit TRBD1. The CDR3 is 15 amino acids. The trim removed 4 bases at V and 1 base at J, leaving 6 bases unmatched. The V gene's germline CDR1 is MGHRA and CDR2 YSYEKL. As DNA, the CDR3 is TGCGCCAGCAGCCGAACAGACAGGGCCCAAGAGACCCAGTACTTC. Its translation: CASSRTDRAQETQYF.

This clonotype was seen at least ten times. The chain uses TRBV7-2 and TRBJ1-1; D is possibly TRBD1 (6 bases). Trimming removed 3 bases from V and 0 bases from J, with 8 bases in between. CDR3 length: 14 amino acids. From germline, CDR1 is SGHTA and CDR2 FQGNSA. The CDR3, as DNA: TGTGCCAGCAGCTTCGGACAGTTGAACACTGAAGCTTTCTTT. Protein: CASSFGQLNTEAFF.

The chain recombines TRBV12-3 or TRBV12-4 with TRBJ2-1; D is undetermined. This CDR3 is 14 amino acids long. Trimming took 0 bases from V and 5 from J, leaving 8 bases between them. CDR3 amino acids: CASSLAPIHNEQFF. CDR3 sequence (DNA): TGTGCCAGCAGTTTAGCCCCTATCCACAATGAGCAGTTCTTC.

This clonotype was found many times. The gene calls are TRBV6-5 and TRBJ2-5; no definite D call. The CDR3 loop spans 16 amino acids. With 0 bases removed from V and 2 bases from J, the gap between germline ends came to 13 bases. The germline CDR1 and CDR2 sequences are MNHEY and SVGAGI. The CDR3 region has the DNA TGTGCCAGCAGTTACTCGAGAACAGACCGGCAAGAGACCCAGTACTTC. The encoded protein is CASSYSRTDRQETQYF.

On this clonotype itself: Because the CDR3's place on the DNA is in doubt, the DNA is left out and the CDR3 is given as listed by TCRdb. The chain has TRBV4-1 and TRBJ2-3. Germline values: CDR1 MGHRA, CDR2 YSYEKL. The CDR3 length equals 17 residues, ends included. The CDR3 sequence is CASSQSPFGSGADTEYF.

This clonotype was picked up many times. The genes are TRBV6-2 or TRBV6-3 and TRBJ2-3; D is unresolved. The CDR3 length is 14 residues. Germline values: CDR1 MNHEY, CDR2 SVGEGT. Trimming removed 6 bases from V and 6 bases from J, with 16 bases in between. Here the CDR3 DNA reads TGTGCCAGCAGCCTCATGGAACAAGCGGATACGCAGTATTTT. Protein product: CASSLMEQADTQYF.

Comments on this clonotype: A much larger clone is a single base away; this may be a read error. The rearrangement joins TRBV20-1 to TRBJ2-3; D is undetermined. Germline assignment: CDR1 DFQATT and CDR2 SNEGSKA (reference sequence). This CDR3 is 13 amino acids long. The CDR3, as DNA: TGCAGTGTTAGACTGGACCGACGGGATACGCAGTATTTT. It specifies CSVRLDRRDTQYF.

As for this clonotype: Given a much more abundant clone one base away, this may be a read error. This rearrangement joins TRBV9 to TRBJ2-1; TRBD1 matches 9 bases. The DNA end is more similar to TRBJ2-7, so the J call may be wrong. Germline CDR1 is SGDLS and CDR2 is YYNGEE. The CDR3 is 15 residues long. The CDR3 bases are TGTGCCAGCAGCGTAGTGGGGACAGGGTACAATGAGCAGTACTTC. Translating gives CASSVVGTGYNEQYF.

The rearrangement links TRBV4-3 to TRBJ2-1, with 11 bases that match TRBD2. The CDR3 consists of 18 residues. V lost 0 bases, J lost 7 bases, and 11 bases stayed unmatched. The germline CDR1 and CDR2 sequences are LGHNA and YSLEER. CDR3 nucleotide sequence: TGCGCCAGCAGCCAAGATCTGTATCCTAGCGGGGGGAATAATGAGCAGTTCTTC. Translating gives CASSQDLYPSGGNNEQFF.

In its sample, this clonotype was seen a few times. A much larger clonotype is one base distant, so this may be a read error. V is TRBV5-1 and J is TRBJ2-1; D is possibly TRBD1 (5 bases). Deletions cut 9 bases from V and 5 bases from J, with 21 bases between. The CDR3 consists of 15 residues. Looked up from germline, CDR1 is SGHRS and CDR2 is YFSETQ. CDR3 coding DNA: TGCGCCAACAGGTGGGCGGCGACGGACAACAATGAGCAGTTCTTC. It encodes CANRWAATDNNEQFF.

This clonotype was detected only a few times. V usage is TRBV18 and J usage is TRBJ2-7; D may be TRBD1 or TRBD2 (5 bases each). The length of the CDR3 is 13 residues. The germline V gene encodes CDR1 KGHSH and CDR2 LQKENI. V lost 4 bases and J lost 6, with 13 bases in between. CDR3 in amino acids: CASSRSGRSEQYF. The DNA for the CDR3 is TGTGCCAGCTCACGATCGGGACGCTCCGAGCAGTACTTC. The complete variable domain, with remaining parts taken from reference TRBV18 and TRBJ2-7, reads NAGVMQNPRHLVRRRGQEARLRCSPMKGHSHVYWYRQLPEEGLKFMVYLQKENIIDESGMPKERFSAEFPKEGPSILRIQQVVRGDSAAYFCASSRSGRSEQYFGPGTRLTVT.

V is TRBV12-3 or TRBV12-4 and J is TRBJ2-5; D not resolved. The DNA end is a closer match to TRBJ2-7, so the J assignment may be wrong. This CDR3 contains 13 residues. CDR3 in amino acids: CASSLELEYEQYF. The CDR3 DNA is TGTGCCAGCAGTTTGGAGTTGGAGTACGAGCAGTACTTC.

Many counts were recorded for this clonotype. This chain links TRBV9 with TRBJ2-1, with 7 bases identical to TRBD1. The V and J ends lost 0 bases and 2 bases, in that order; junction bases with no gene match: 8. The V gene's germline CDR1 is SGDLS and CDR2 YYNGEE. CDR3 length: 17 residues. CDR3 nucleotides: TGTGCCAGCAGCGTAGGCATCGAGGGGGCACCCTACAATGAGCAGTTCTTC. Its translation is CASSVGIEGAPYNEQFF. Full variable domain (remainder filled in from reference TRBV9 and TRBJ2-1): DSGVTQTPKHLITATGQRVTLRCSPRSGDLSVYWYQQSLDQGLQFLIQYYNGEERAKGNILERFSAQQFPDLHSELNLSSLELGDSALYFCASSVGIEGAPYNEQFFGPGTRLTVL.

The chain has TRBV7-9 and TRBJ1-1; D might be TRBD1 (6 bases). The CDR3 extends over 15 amino acids. CDR1 SEHNR and CDR2 FQNEAQ come from the germline V gene (reference sequence). Trimming stripped 7 bases from V and 1 base from J, with 16 bases between. The CDR3 here is CASNGQQGRNTEAFF. The DNA of the CDR3 is TGTGCCAGCAACGGACAACAGGGAAGGAACACTGAAGCTTTCTTT.

This clonotype was picked up a small number of times. A read error may explain this, as a much larger clone is one base away. This sequence joins TRBV12-3 or TRBV12-4 and TRBJ2-3; 9 nucleotides align to TRBD1. Germline trimming cut 3 bases from V and 4 bases from J; bases unmatched to any gene: 5. The CDR3 totals 15 residues. CDR3 sequence (DNA): TGTGCCAGCAGTTTTGACAGGGGGGCGTCAGATACGCAGTATTTT. The encoded protein is CASSFDRGASDTQYF.